Included here is one T cell receptor beta chain sequence, with context. The CDR3 end is not reached by the read, which stops 3 residues before it; the germline J gene fills it in. This sample stems from a study of Tregs in tolerant kidney transplant recipients. The table came from immunoSEQ multiplex PCR; TCRdb's copy has only in-frame clones and leaves some out. The sample data list 25,000 to 35,000 clones. CDR1 is LNHDA, CDR2 SQIVND, per germline (reference sequence). V shed 5 bases and J shed 2 bases, with 12 bases lying between them. The CDR3 runs 14 residues. This specimen was CD8+ T cells from blood, taken before the transplant. The rearrangement joins TRBV19 to TRBJ2-5; D not certain. This receptor was identified in a human donor who received a combined kidney and bone marrow transplant. The part of the CDR3 DNA that was read is TGTGCCAGTAGTCCCAGGAAGGAGCAAGAGACC. Protein product: CASSPRKEQET. The entire CDR3 reads CASSPRKEQETQYF.